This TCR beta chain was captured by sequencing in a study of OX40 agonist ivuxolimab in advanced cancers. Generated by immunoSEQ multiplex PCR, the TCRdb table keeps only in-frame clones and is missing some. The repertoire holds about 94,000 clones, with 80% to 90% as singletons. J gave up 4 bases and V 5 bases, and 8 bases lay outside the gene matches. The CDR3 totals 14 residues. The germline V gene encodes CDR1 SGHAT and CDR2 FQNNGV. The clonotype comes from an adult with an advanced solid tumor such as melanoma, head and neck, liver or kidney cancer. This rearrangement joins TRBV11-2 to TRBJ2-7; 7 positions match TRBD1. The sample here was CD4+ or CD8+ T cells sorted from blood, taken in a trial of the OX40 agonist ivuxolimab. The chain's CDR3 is CASSATGLVYEQYF. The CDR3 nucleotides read TGTGCCAGCAGCGCGACAGGGTTGGTGTACGAGCAGTACTTC.